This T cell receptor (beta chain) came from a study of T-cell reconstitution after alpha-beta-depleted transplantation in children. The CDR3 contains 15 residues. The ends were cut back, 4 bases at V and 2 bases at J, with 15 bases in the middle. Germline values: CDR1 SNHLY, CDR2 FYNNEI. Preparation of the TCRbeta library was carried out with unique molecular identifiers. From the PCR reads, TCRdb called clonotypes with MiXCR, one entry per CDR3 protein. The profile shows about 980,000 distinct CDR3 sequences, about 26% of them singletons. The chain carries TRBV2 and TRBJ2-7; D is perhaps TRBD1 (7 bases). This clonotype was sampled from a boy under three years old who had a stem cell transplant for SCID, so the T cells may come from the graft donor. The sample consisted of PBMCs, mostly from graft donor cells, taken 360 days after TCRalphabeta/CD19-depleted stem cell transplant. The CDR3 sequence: CASSVDREVTYEQYF. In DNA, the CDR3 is TGTGCCAGCAGTGTTGACAGGGAGGTGACCTACGAGCAGTACTTC.